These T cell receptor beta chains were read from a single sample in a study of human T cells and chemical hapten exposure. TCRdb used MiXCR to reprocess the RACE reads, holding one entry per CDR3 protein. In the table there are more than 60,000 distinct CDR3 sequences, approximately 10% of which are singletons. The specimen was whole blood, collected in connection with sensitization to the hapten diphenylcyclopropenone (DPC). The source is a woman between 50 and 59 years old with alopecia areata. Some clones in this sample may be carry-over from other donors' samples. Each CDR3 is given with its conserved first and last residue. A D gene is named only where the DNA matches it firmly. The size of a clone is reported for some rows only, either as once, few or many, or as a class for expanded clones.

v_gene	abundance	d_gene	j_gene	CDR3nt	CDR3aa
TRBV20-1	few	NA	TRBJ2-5	TGCAGTGCAAGCCCATCCCGGGGTGGGACAAGACAGACCCAGTACTTC	CSASPSRGGTRQTQYF
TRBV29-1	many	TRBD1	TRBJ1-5	TGCAGCCATGGGGGATGCAGGGGGCATCAGCCCCAGCATTTT	CSHGGCRGHQPQHF
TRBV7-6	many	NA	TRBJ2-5	TGTGCCAGCAGCACCGTAGCGGAGACCCAGTACTTC	CASSTVAETQYF
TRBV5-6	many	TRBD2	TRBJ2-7	TGTGCCAGCAGCTCCGGACTAGCGGGCTACGAGCAGTACTTC	CASSSGLAGYEQYF
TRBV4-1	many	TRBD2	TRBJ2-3	TGCGCCAGCAGCCAAGATGGCCCCCGACTAGCGTGGACAGATACGCAGTATTTT	CASSQDGPRLAWTDTQYF
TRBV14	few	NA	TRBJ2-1	TGTGCCAGCAGCCAAAAAACGAGGATTTCCTACAATGAGCAGTTCTTC	CASSQKTRISYNEQFF
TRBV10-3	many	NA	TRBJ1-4	TGTGCCACCCAAGGGGGGCTCGCAACTAATGAAAAACTGTTTTTT	CATQGGLATNEKLFF
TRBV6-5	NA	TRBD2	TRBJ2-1	TGTGCCAGTCATACCCGGGGACTAGCGGACAATGAGCAGTTCTTC	CASHTRGLADNEQFF
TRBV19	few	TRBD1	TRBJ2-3	TGTGCCAGTAGCACGAGGGACAGGGACACAGATACGCAGTATTTT	CASSTRDRDTDTQYF
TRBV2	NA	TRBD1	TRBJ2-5	TGTGCCACCTCGAGCGGGACAGGGGAGACCCAGTACTTC	CATSSGTGETQYF
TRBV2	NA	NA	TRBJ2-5	TGTGCCAGCAGGGCCCAAGAGACCCAGTACTTC	CASRAQETQYF
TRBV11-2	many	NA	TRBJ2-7	TGTGCCAGCAGCTTATTCGGGACACCTCTCTACGAGCAGTACTTC	CASSLFGTPLYEQYF
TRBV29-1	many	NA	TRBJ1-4	TGCAGCGTTTGGACCGGCGAAAAACTGTTTTTT	CSVWTGEKLFF
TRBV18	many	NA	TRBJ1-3	TGTGCCAGCTCCCATGGCAACTCGGGGTTCTCTGGAAACACCATATATTTT	CASSHGNSGFSGNTIYF
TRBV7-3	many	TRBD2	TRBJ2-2	TGTGCCAGCAGCTTATCACTAGCGGGAGCCCTCACCGGGGAGCTGTTTTTT	CASSLSLAGALTGELFF
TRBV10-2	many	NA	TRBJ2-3	TGCGCCAGCAGTGGAAAGGTCACGCAGTATTTT	CASSGKVTQYF
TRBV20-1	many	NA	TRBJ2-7	TGCAGTGCCGACCAGGGGGGGAGCTCCTACGAGCAGTACTTC	CSADQGGSSYEQYF
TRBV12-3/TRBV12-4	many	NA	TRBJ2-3	TGTGCCAGCACGGGGGCGGGAGATACGCAGTATTTT	CASTGAGDTQYF
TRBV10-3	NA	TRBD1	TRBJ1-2	TGTGCCATCAGTGGGACAGGGGCGCGGGTAGATTATGGCTACACCTTC	CAISGTGARVDYGYTF
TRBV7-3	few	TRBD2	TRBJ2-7	TGTGCCAGCAGCCCTTCTAGCGGGAGGGTCTACGAGCAGTACTTC	CASSPSSGRVYEQYF
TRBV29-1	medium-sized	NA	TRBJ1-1	TGCAGCGTTTCTCGTGTAGCTGGGACTGAAGCTTTCTTT	CSVSRVAGTEAFF
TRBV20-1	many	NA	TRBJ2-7	TGCAGTGCTAGACCACGGACGAGACCCAGCAGTGTGAACTACGAGCAGTACTTC	CSARPRTRPSSVNYEQYF
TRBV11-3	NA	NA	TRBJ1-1	TGTGCCAGCAGCTTATCCGGGGATACTCGAGCTTTCTTT	CASSLSGDTRAFF
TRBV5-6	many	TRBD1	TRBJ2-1	TGTGCCAGCAGCTTTACAGGGGGTGAGCAGTTCTTC	CASSFTGGEQFF
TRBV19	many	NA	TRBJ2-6	TGTGCCAGTAGTACCCAGGCCTCTGGGGCCAACGTCCTGACTTTC	CASSTQASGANVLTF
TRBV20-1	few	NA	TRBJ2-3	TGCAGTGCGTTGGGGTCGACAGATACGCAGTATTTT	CSALGSTDTQYF
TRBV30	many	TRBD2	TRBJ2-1	TGTGCCTGGAGTTTAGCTAGCGGGAGGAATGAGCAGTTCTTC	CAWSLASGRNEQFF
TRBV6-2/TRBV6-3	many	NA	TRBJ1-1	TGTGCCAGCAGTTACTATATGGGGTCCATGAACACTGAAGCTTTCTTT	CASSYYMGSMNTEAFF
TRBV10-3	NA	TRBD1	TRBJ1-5	TGTGCCATCAGTGTGGGGACAGGGACCAATCAGCCCCAGCATTTT	CAISVGTGTNQPQHF
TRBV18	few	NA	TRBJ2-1	TGTGCCAGCTCACCACCCAATCCCAATGAGCAGTTCTTC	CASSPPNPNEQFF
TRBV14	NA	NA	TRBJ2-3	TGTGCCAGCAGCCAAGATATGACCCAGGCAGATACGCAGTATTTT	CASSQDMTQADTQYF
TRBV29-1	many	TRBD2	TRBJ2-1	TGCAGCGTTGAAAGGGGGACTAGCGGGAGTGGTGAGCAGTTCTTC	CSVERGTSGSGEQFF
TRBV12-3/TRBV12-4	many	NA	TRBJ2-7	TGTGCCAGCAGTTCCTTACACGAGCAGTACTTC	CASSSLHEQYF
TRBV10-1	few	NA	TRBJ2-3	TGCGCCAGCAGTGAGATGGGGGACACAGATACGCAGTATTTT	CASSEMGDTDTQYF
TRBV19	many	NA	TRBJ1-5	TGTGCCAGTAGTACCCGACGATTCGGAAATCAGCCCCAGCATTTT	CASSTRRFGNQPQHF
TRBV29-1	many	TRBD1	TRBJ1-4	TGCAGCGTTGAAGTACAGGGGCAGGGTGAAAAACTGTTTTTT	CSVEVQGQGEKLFF
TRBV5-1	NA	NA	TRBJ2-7	TGCGCCAGCAGCTTGTGGAGCGAGGACGAGCAGTACTTC	CASSLWSEDEQYF
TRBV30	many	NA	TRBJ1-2	TGTGCCTGGTCCCTGGGGGGCGAGAATGGCTACACCTTC	CAWSLGGENGYTF
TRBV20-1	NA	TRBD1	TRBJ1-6	TGCAGTGCTAGAGCCCCACAGGGGGCGAATTCACCCCTCCACTTT	CSARAPQGANSPLHF
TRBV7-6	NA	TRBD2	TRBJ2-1	TGTGCCAGCAGCTTAGTGATAGCGGGGCCAGGTGTCTCCTACAATGAGCAGTTCTTC	CASSLVIAGPGVSYNEQFF
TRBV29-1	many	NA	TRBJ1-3	TGCAGCGTTGCCGGGAGCTCTGGAAACACCATATATTTT	CSVAGSSGNTIYF